This T cell receptor (beta chain) stems from a study of blood T cell repertoires in COVID-19. Whole-study context: Spain, Italy and the United States supplied samples that represented acute and convalescent COVID-19. Sample material is recorded as cDNA or gDNA derived from T cells, B-cell-depleted T cells, or PBMCs.

CDR3 size: 15 residues. V lost 1 base and J 5 bases, leaving 14 bases between the germline ends. Per the germline V gene, CDR1 is SGHTA and CDR2 is FQGNSA. As handled by the study authors: From reference gene primer amplification, estimates of nucleated cell counts were derived. Repertoires were generated with immunoSEQ multiplex PCR, while TCRdb's copy carries only in-frame clones and drops some. That table gives V, J and clone size, and the DNA gave D and trimming. The sample yields under 200,000 clones, more than 75% seen once. J is TRBJ1-2 and V is TRBV7-2; D possibly corresponds to TRBD1 (5 bases). Sequenced material: peripheral blood. The TCR comes from a woman aged 80 or over with acute or convalescent COVID-19. CDR3 coding DNA: TGTGCCAGCAGCTTAGTCGCAGGGCTGGAGTATGGCTACACCTTC. Protein product: CASSLVAGLEYGYTF. The full variable domain, with the rest looked up from reference TRBV7-2 and TRBJ1-2, is GAGVSQSPSNKVTEKGKDVELRCDPISGHTALYWYRQSLGQGLEFLIYFQGNSAPDKSGLPSDRFSAERTGGSVSTLTIQRTQQEDSAVYLCASSLVAGLEYGYTFGSGTRLTVV.